What follows describes a single TCR beta chain. Original analysis: Reference gene primers were amplified, and this amplification served to estimate nucleated cell counts. TCRdb keeps only in-frame clones here, not all; method: immunoSEQ multiplex PCR. That table furnishes V, J and clone size, whereas the DNA furnished D and trimming. The sample includes over 130,000 clones, about 80% of them seen just once. The data are from a study of blood T cell repertoires in COVID-19. Study-wide background: The United States, Italy and Spain supplied acute and convalescent COVID-19 samples.

Trimming left V 4 bases short and J 4 bases short, with 13 bases between. CDR1 and CDR2 (germline): LGHDT, YNNKEL (reference sequence). This CDR3 is 14 amino acids long. The V and J genes are TRBV3-1 (or the pseudogene TRBV3-2) and TRBJ2-5; a possible D gene is TRBD2 (7 bases). The sequence was collected from a human donor in a cohort sampled during active COVID-19. The sequenced sample consisted of peripheral blood. The CDR3 coding sequence is TGTGCCAGCAGCCGGAGGGGGGAGGGAGAGACCCAGTACTTC. It specifies CASSRRGEGETQYF.